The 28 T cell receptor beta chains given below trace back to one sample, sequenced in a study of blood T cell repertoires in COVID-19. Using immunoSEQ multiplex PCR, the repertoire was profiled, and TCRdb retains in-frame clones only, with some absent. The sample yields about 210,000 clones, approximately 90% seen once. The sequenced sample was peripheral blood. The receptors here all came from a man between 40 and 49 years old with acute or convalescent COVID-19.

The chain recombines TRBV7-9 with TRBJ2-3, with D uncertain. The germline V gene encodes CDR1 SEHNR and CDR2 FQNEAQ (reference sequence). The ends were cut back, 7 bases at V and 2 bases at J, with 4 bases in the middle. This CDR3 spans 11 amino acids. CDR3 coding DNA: TGTGCCAGCACCCTCACAGATACGCAGTATTTT. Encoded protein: CASTLTDTQYF.

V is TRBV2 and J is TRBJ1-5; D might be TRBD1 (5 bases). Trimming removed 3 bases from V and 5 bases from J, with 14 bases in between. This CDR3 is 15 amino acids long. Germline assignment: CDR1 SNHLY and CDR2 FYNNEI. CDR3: CASSDDARGYQPQHF. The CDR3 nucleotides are TGTGCCAGCAGTGATGATGCCCGGGGGTATCAGCCCCAGCATTTT.

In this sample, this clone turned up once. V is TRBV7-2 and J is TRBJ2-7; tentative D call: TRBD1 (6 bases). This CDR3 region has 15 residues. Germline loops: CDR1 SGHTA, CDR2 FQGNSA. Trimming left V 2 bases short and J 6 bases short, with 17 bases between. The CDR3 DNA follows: TGTGCCAGCAGCTTATGGACCTCAACAGGGTTCGAGCAGTACTTC. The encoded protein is CASSLWTSTGFEQYF.

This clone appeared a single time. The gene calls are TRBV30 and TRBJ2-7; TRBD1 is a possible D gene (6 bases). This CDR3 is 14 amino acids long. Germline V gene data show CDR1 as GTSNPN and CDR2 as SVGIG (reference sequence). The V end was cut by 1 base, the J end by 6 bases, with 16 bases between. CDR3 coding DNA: TGTGCCTGGAGTGCCCTTTCAGGGGAAGCCGAGCAGTACTTC. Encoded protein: CAWSALSGEAEQYF.

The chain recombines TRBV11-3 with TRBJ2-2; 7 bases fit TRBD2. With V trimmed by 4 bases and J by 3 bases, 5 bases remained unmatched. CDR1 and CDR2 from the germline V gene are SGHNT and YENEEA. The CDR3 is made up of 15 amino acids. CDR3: CASSSTRGDTGELFF. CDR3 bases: TGTGCCAGCAGCTCTACCCGGGGGGACACCGGGGAGCTGTTTTTT. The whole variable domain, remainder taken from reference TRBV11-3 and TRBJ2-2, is EAGVVQSPRYKIIEKKQPVAFWCNPISGHNTLYWYLQNLGQGPELLIRYENEEAVDDSQLPKDRFSAERLKGVDSTLKIQPAELGDSAVYLCASSSTRGDTGELFFGEGSRLTVL.

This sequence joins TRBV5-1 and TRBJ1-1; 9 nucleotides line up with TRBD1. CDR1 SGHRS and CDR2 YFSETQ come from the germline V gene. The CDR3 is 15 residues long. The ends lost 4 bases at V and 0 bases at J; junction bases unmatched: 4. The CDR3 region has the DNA TGCGCCAGCAGCCTCCGGACAGGGGTGAACACTGAAGCTTTCTTT. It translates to CASSLRTGVNTEAFF.

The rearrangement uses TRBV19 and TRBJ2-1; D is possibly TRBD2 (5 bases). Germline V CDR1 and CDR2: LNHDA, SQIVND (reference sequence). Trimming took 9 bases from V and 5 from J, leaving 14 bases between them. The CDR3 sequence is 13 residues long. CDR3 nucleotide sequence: TGTGCCAGCTCTTTCGGGGTCAACAATGAGCAGTTCTTC. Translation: CASSFGVNNEQFF.

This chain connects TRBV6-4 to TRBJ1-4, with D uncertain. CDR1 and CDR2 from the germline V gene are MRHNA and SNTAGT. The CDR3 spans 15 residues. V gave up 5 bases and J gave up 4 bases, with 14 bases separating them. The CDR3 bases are TGTGCCAGCAGTTCCCAGGCGGGCGGTAATGAAAAACTGTTTTTT. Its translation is CASSSQAGGNEKLFF.

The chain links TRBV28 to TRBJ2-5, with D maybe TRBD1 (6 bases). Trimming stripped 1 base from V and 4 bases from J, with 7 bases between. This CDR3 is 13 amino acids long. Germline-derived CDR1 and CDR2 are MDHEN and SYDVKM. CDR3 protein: CASSLSGVETQYF. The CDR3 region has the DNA TGTGCCAGCAGTTTATCAGGGGTAGAGACCCAGTACTTC. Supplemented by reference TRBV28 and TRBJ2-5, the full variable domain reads DVKVTQSSRYLVKRTGEKVFLECVQDMDHENMFWYRQDPGLGLRLIYFSYDVKMKEKGDIPEGYSVSREKKERFSLILESASTNQTSMYLCASSLSGVETQYFGPGTRLLVL.

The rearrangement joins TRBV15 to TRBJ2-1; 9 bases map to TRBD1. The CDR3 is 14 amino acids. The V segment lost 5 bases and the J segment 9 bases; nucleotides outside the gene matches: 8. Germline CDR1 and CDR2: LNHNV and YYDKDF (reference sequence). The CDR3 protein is CATSAPGQGSEQFF. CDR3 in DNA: TGTGCCACCAGCGCCCCGGGACAGGGTAGTGAGCAGTTCTTC. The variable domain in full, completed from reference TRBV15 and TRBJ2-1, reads DAMVIQNPRYQVTQFGKPVTLSCSQTLNHNVMYWYQQKSSQAPKLLFHYYDKDFNNEADTPDNFQSRRPNTSFCFLDIRSPGLGDTAMYLCATSAPGQGSEQFFGPGTRLTVL.

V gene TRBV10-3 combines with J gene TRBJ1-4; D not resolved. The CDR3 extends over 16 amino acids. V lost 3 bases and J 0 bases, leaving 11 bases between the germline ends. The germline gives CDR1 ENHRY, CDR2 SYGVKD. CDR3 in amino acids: CAISDDLLTTNEKLFF. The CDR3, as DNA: TGTGCCATCAGTGACGATTTACTTACAACTAATGAAAAACTGTTTTTT.

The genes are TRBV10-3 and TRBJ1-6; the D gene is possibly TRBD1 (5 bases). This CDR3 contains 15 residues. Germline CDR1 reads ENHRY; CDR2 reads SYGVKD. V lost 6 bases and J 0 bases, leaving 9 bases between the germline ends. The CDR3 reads CAISADSSYNSPLHF. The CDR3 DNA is TGTGCCATCAGCGCCGACAGCTCCTATAATTCACCCCTCCACTTT.

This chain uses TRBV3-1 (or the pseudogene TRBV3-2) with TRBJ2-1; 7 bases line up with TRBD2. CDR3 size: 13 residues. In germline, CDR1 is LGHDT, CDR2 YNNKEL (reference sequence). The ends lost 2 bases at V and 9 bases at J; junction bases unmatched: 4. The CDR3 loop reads CASSQRGVGEQFF. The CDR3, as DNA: TGTGCCAGCAGCCAACGGGGGGTCGGTGAGCAGTTCTTC.

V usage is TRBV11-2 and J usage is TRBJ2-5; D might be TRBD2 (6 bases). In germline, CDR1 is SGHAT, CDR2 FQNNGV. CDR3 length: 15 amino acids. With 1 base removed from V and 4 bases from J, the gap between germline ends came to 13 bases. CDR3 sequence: CASSLVRRGRETQYF. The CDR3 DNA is TGTGCCAGCAGCTTAGTAAGGAGGGGCCGAGAGACCCAGTACTTC.

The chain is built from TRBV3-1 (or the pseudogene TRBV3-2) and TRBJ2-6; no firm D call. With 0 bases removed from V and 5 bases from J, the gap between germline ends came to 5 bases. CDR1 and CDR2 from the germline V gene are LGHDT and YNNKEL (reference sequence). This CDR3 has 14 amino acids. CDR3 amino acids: CASSQDWRANVLTF. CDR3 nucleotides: TGTGCCAGCAGCCAAGATTGGCGGGCCAACGTCCTGACTTTC.

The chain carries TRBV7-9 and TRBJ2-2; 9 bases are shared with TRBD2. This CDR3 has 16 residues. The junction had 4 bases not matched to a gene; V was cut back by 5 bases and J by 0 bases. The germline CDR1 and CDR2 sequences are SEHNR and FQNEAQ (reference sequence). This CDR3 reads CASSPVAGANTGELFF. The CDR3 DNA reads TGTGCCAGCAGCCCCGTAGCGGGGGCGAACACCGGGGAGCTGTTTTTT.

The CDR3 protein is CASSPYSQGTLAKNIQYF. The CDR3 nucleotides read TGTGCCAGCTCACCATATTCACAGGGTACCTTAGCCAAAAACATTCAGTACTTC. The rearrangement joins TRBV18 to TRBJ2-4; TRBD1 might be the D (6 bases). Germline V gives CDR1 KGHSH, CDR2 LQKENI. V lost 2 bases and J lost 0, with 17 bases in between. This CDR3 comprises 18 residues.

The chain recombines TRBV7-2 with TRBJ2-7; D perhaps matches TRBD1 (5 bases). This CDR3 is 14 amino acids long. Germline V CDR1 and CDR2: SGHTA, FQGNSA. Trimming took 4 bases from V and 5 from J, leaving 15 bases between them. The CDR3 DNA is TGTGCCAGCAGCTCTACCGATTACAGGAACGAGCAGTACTTC. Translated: CASSSTDYRNEQYF.

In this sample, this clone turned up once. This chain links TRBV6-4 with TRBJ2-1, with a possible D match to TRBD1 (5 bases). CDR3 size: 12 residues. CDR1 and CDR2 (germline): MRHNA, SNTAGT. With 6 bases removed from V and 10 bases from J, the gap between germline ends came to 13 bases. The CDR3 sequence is CASSPQGIEQFF. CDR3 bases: TGTGCCAGCAGCCCCCAGGGAATCGAGCAGTTCTTC.

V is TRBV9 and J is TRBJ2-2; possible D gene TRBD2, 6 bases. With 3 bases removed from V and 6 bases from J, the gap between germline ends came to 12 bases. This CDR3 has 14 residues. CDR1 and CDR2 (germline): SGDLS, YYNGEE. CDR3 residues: CASSASGLPGELFF. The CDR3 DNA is TGTGCCAGCAGCGCCAGCGGGTTGCCCGGGGAGCTGTTTTTT.

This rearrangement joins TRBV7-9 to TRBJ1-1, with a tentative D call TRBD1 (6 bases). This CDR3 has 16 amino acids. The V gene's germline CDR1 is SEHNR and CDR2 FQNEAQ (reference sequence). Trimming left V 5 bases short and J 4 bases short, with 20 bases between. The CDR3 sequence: CASSPQGGYVGTEAFF. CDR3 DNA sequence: TGTGCCAGCAGCCCACAGGGTGGGTATGTCGGCACTGAAGCTTTCTTT.

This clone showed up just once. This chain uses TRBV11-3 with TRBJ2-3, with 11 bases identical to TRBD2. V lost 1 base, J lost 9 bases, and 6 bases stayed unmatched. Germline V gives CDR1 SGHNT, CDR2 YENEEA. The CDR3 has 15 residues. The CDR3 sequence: CASSLVAGGPRTQYF. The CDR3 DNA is TGTGCCAGCAGCTTAGTAGCGGGGGGGCCGCGGACGCAGTATTTT.

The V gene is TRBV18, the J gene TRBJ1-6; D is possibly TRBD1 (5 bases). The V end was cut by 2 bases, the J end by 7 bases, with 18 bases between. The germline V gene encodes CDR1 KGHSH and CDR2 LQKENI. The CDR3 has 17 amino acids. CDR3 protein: CASSPVPRVGGNSPLHF. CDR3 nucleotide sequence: TGTGCCAGCTCACCAGTCCCCAGGGTGGGAGGGAATTCACCCCTCCACTTT.

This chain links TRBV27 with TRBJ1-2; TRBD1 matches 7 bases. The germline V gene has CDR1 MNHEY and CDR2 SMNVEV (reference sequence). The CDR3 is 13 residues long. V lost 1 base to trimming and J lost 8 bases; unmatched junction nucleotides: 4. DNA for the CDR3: TGTGCCAGCAGTTTATGGGAAGGGGGCGGCTACACCTTC. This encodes CASSLWEGGGYTF.

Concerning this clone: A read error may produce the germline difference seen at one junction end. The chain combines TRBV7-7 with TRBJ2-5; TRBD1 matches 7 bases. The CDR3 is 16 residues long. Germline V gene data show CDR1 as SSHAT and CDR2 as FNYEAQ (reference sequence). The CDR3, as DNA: TGTGCTAGCAGCTTAGAACCAGAGGGGGCTGGGGAGACCCAGTACTTC. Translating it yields CASSLEPEGAGETQYF.

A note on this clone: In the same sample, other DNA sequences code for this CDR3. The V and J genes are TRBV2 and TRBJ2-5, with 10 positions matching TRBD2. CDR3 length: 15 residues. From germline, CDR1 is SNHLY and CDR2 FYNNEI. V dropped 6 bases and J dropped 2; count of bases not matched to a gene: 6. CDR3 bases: TGTGCCAGCAGCCGAACTAGCGGGGCACAAGAGACCCAGTACTTC. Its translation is CASSRTSGAQETQYF.

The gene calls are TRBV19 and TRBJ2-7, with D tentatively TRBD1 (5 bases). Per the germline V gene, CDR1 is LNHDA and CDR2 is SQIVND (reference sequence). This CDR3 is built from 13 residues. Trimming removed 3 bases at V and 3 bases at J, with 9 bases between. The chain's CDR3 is CASSMGQGYEQYF. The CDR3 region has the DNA TGTGCCAGTAGTATGGGGCAGGGCTACGAGCAGTACTTC.

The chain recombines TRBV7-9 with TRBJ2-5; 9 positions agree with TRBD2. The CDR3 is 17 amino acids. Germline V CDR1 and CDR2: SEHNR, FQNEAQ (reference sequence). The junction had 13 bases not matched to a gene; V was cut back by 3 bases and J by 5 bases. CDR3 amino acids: CASSLSRVAGGRETQYF. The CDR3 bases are TGTGCCAGCAGCTTGAGCCGGGTCGCGGGGGGGCGTGAGACCCAGTACTTC.